One sample yielded the 15 T cell receptor beta chains listed below, sequenced in a study of blood T cell repertoires in COVID-19. Measured with immunoSEQ multiplex PCR; TCRdb has only the in-frame clones, and not every one. This table holds approximately 350,000 clones, around 92% found once. The sequenced sample was peripheral blood. These receptors were collected from a man between 35 and 55 years old with acute or convalescent COVID-19.

This chain uses TRBV18 with TRBJ2-2, with 10 nucleotides matching TRBD1. V lost 3 bases, J lost 7 bases, and 8 bases stayed unmatched. The CDR3 is 16 residues long. From germline, CDR1 is KGHSH and CDR2 LQKENI. The CDR3 loop reads CASSPRDRGTRGELFF. The CDR3 DNA is TGTGCCAGCTCACCGAGGGACAGGGGAACCCGCGGGGAGCTGTTTTTT.

This clone was counted once. The V and J genes are TRBV10-3 and TRBJ2-2; D not certain. CDR1 and CDR2 (germline): ENHRY, SYGVKD. V was cut by 8 bases and J by 6 bases, with 10 bases left in between. The CDR3 is 12 residues long. The CDR3 spells CAILRGPGELFF. In nucleotides, the CDR3 is TGTGCCATCCTACGTGGGCCCGGGGAGCTGTTTTTT.

This rearrangement joins TRBV6-5 to TRBJ1-6, with D unclear. Deletions cut 4 bases from V and 6 bases from J, with 10 bases between. Germline V gene lookup returns CDR1 MNHEY and CDR2 SVGAGI. The CDR3 loop spans 14 amino acids. The CDR3 is CASSLTNINSPLHF. The DNA for the CDR3 is TGTGCCAGCAGTTTAACTAACATTAATTCACCCCTCCACTTT.

This clone was found once. The genes are TRBV3-1 (or the pseudogene TRBV3-2) and TRBJ1-1; D uncertain. The CDR3 runs to 12 residues. The ends were cut back, 4 bases at V and 10 bases at J, with 13 bases in the middle. The germline V gene encodes CDR1 LGHDT and CDR2 YNNKEL (reference sequence). Here the CDR3 reads CASSREAGGAFF. DNA of the CDR3: TGTGCCAGCAGCCGCGAAGCTGGAGGAGCTTTCTTT.

V and J are TRBV29-1 and TRBJ1-1, with 9 bases that match TRBD1. The CDR3 runs 12 residues. J lost 5 bases, V lost 5 bases, and 3 bases had no gene match. Germline CDR1 SQVTM, CDR2 ANQGSEA. CDR3 bases: TGCAGCGTTCGGACAGGGGAAACTGAAGCTTTCTTT. Translated, it gives CSVRTGETEAFF.

The CDR3 DNA is TGTGCCAGCTCACCACCGAGAGGGAACACCGGGGAGCTGTTTTTT. Protein product: CASSPPRGNTGELFF. The V and J genes are TRBV18 and TRBJ2-2; D unclear. Germline V gives CDR1 KGHSH, CDR2 LQKENI. This CDR3 comprises 15 residues. The ends were cut back, 0 bases at V and 1 base at J, with 6 bases in the middle.

This clone was recorded once. The rearrangement uses TRBV28 and TRBJ2-1; no clear D. CDR3 length equals 12 residues. The germline gives CDR1 MDHEN, CDR2 SYDVKM. V lost 5 bases, J lost 8 bases, and 10 bases lay in between. CDR3 bases: TGTGCCAGCAGTGAGAATATTGATGAGCAGTTCTTC. Translated: CASSENIDEQFF. Full variable domain (outside the CDR3, taken from reference TRBV28 and TRBJ2-1): DVKVTQSSRYLVKRTGEKVFLECVQDMDHENMFWYRQDPGLGLRLIYFSYDVKMKEKGDIPEGYSVSREKKERFSLILESASTNQTSMYLCASSENIDEQFFGPGTRLTVL.

This rearrangement joins TRBV11-1 to TRBJ1-6; D unresolved. The CDR3 has 14 amino acids. V was pared by 1 base and J by 7 bases, with 8 bases between. Germline V gene lookup returns CDR1 SGHAT and CDR2 FQDESV (reference sequence). The CDR3 is CASSLGRENSPLHF. DNA of the CDR3: TGTGCCAGCAGCTTAGGAAGGGAGAATTCACCCCTCCACTTT.

V is TRBV19 and J is TRBJ1-5; 8 bases are shared with TRBD1. The CDR3 has 17 residues. Germline assignment: CDR1 LNHDA and CDR2 SQIVND (reference sequence). V lost 0 bases to trimming and J lost 4 bases; unmatched junction nucleotides: 8. CDR3 region: CASSIDQGARGNQPQHF. CDR3 DNA sequence: TGTGCCAGTAGTATAGATCAGGGGGCGCGAGGGAATCAGCCCCAGCATTTT.

The chain joins TRBV10-3 to TRBJ2-1; TRBD2 agrees at 12 bases. V dropped 6 bases and J dropped 7; count of bases not matched to a gene: 7. This CDR3 comprises 15 residues. Per the germline V gene, CDR1 is ENHRY and CDR2 is SYGVKD. In DNA, the CDR3 is TGTGCCATCAGGCACACTAGCGGGAGGAGTAATGAGCAGTTCTTC. Its protein is CAIRHTSGRSNEQFF.

This clone was observed once. This chain connects TRBV28 to TRBJ2-5; D gene unclear. Deletions cut 6 bases from V and 2 bases from J, with 7 bases between. The CDR3 is made up of 12 amino acids. From germline, CDR1 is MDHEN and CDR2 SYDVKM. The CDR3 bases are TGTGCCAGCAGCGGGTCTCAAGAGACCCAGTACTTC. Amino acid sequence: CASSGSQETQYF.

The chain has TRBV3-1 (or the pseudogene TRBV3-2) and TRBJ2-5; weak D call: TRBD2 (5 bases). Germline CDR1 reads LGHDT; CDR2 reads YNNKEL (reference sequence). V was cut by 0 bases and J by 5 bases, with 16 bases left in between. This CDR3 is 16 amino acids long. CDR3 bases: TGTGCCAGCAGCCAAGATGTAGGCCGGGGTTTGGAGACCCAGTACTTC. Translating it yields CASSQDVGRGLETQYF.

The chain is built from TRBV7-9 and TRBJ1-2, with 7 nucleotides matching TRBD1. V shed 5 bases and J 3 bases; nucleotides not matched to a gene: 6. The CDR3 length is 14 residues. Looked up from germline, CDR1 is SEHNR and CDR2 is FQNEAQ (reference sequence). In nucleotides, the CDR3 is TGTGCCAGCAGCCCGGGCCAGGGGGACTATGGCTACACCTTC. Its translation: CASSPGQGDYGYTF.

The chain employs TRBV29-1 and TRBJ2-7; the match to TRBD1 covers 7 bases. V lost 4 bases and J lost 5; bases outside the gene matches: 11. The CDR3 has 14 amino acids. Germline-derived CDR1 and CDR2 are SQVTM and ANQGSEA. The CDR3 loop reads CSVVQGRFGDEQYF. The CDR3 DNA sequence: TGCAGCGTTGTACAGGGGCGATTTGGAGACGAGCAGTACTTC.

This clone appeared a single time. The chain combines TRBV5-5 with TRBJ1-5; weak D call: TRBD1 (5 bases). Trimming took 7 bases from V and 6 from J, leaving 11 bases between them. The CDR3 has 12 amino acids. In germline, CDR1 is SGHKS, CDR2 YYEKEE (reference sequence). CDR3: CASQQGGQPQHF. CDR3 nucleotide sequence: TGTGCCAGCCAGCAGGGAGGTCAGCCCCAGCATTTT.